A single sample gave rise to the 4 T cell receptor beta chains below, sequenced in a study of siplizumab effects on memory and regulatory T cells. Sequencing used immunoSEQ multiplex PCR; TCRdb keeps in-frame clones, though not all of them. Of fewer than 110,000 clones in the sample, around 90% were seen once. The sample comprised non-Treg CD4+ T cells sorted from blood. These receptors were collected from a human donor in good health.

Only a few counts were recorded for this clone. CDR3 loop: CASSQDLTGSGSTDTQYF. In nucleotides, the CDR3 is TGCGCCAGCAGCCAAGATCTTACGGGGAGCGGGAGTACAGATACGCAGTATTTT. The rearrangement joins TRBV4-3 to TRBJ2-3; 8 bases align to TRBD2. V dropped 0 bases and J dropped 3; count of bases not matched to a gene: 11. The CDR3 is 18 amino acids. Germline CDR1 is LGHNA and CDR2 is YSLEER.

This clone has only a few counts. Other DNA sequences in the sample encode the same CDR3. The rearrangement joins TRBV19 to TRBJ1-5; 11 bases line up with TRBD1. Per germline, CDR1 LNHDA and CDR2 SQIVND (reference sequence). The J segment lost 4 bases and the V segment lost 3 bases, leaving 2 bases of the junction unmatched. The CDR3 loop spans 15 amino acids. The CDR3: CASSIGQGANQPQHF. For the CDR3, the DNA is TGTGCCAGTAGTATCGGACAGGGGGCGAATCAGCCCCAGCATTTT.

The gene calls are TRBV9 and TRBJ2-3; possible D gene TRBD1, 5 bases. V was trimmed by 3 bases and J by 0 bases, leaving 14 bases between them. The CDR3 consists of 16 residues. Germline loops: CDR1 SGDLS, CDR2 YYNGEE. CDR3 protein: CASSARPPGSTDTQYF. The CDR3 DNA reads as TGTGCCAGCAGCGCACGACCCCCAGGGAGCACAGATACGCAGTATTTT.

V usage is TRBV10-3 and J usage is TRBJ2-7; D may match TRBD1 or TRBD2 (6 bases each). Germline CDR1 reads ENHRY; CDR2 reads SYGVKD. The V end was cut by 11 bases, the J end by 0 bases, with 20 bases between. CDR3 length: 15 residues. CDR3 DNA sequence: TGTGCCGCCGGGCCGGGGGCAGAAAGCTCCTACGAGCAGTACTTC. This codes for CAAGPGAESSYEQYF.